This is a list of T cell receptor beta chains from one sample in a study of shared clonotypes between healthy human individuals. Here immunoSEQ multiplex PCR was the method, and the copy in TCRdb shows in-frame clones only, minus some. The sample records hundreds of thousands of clones, roughly 98% being singletons. Specimen: naive CD8+ T cells sorted from blood. The receptors derive from a young man in good health. Each CDR3 is given with its conserved first and last residue. A D gene is named only where the DNA matches it firmly. Rows give clone size only sometimes, using once, few, many, or a class for an expanded clone.

abundance	v_gene	d_gene	j_gene	CDR3aa	CDR3nt
NA	TRBV27	TRBD2	TRBJ2-7	CASSLASGSYEQYF	TGTGCCAGCAGTTTAGCTAGCGGGAGCTACGAGCAGTACTTC
NA	TRBV29-1	TRBD1	TRBJ2-7	CSVGRQGTTYEQYF	TGCAGCGTTGGGCGACAGGGGACCACCTACGAGCAGTACTTC
NA	TRBV7-9	TRBD2	TRBJ2-3	CASSLDGTSGTSTDTQYF	TGTGCCAGCAGCTTAGACGGGACTAGCGGGACTAGCACAGATACGCAGTATTTT
NA	TRBV18	TRBD2	TRBJ2-7	CASSPPSSGTFTYEQYF	TGTGCCAGCTCACCACCGTCTAGCGGGACCTTCACCTACGAGCAGTACTTC
NA	TRBV19	NA	TRBJ2-1	CASSIAAEYNEQFF	TGTGCCAGTAGTATAGCGGCAGAATACAATGAGCAGTTCTTC
NA	TRBV14	NA	TRBJ2-2	CASSQASRGIAGELFF	TGTGCCAGCAGCCAAGCCTCCCGCGGGATAGCCGGGGAGCTGTTTTTT
NA	TRBV5-4	TRBD2	TRBJ2-3	CASSMGLAPTDTQYF	TGTGCCAGCAGCATGGGACTAGCGCCCACAGATACGCAGTATTTT
NA	TRBV2	NA	TRBJ2-7	CASSEAGEGYEQYF	TGTGCCAGCAGTGAAGCGGGAGAGGGCTACGAGCAGTACTTC
NA	TRBV6-5	NA	TRBJ2-7	CASNPRGQADYEQYF	TGTGCCAGCAACCCAAGAGGACAAGCGGACTACGAGCAGTACTTC
NA	TRBV9	NA	TRBJ2-5	CASSVEEGTETQYF	TGTGCCAGCAGCGTAGAAGAGGGAACAGAGACCCAGTACTTC
NA	TRBV6-5	NA	TRBJ1-5	CASSYSAGQPQHF	TGTGCCAGCAGTTACTCGGCCGGACAGCCCCAGCATTTT
NA	TRBV7-9	TRBD1	TRBJ2-7	CASSLTGDEQYF	TGTGCCAGCAGCTTGACAGGGGACGAGCAGTACTTC
NA	TRBV5-1	NA	TRBJ2-1	CASSFGLNWFF	TGCGCCAGCAGCTTCGGACTAAATTGGTTCTTC
NA	TRBV19	NA	TRBJ2-3	CASSIPPGGLYF	TGTGCCAGTAGTATCCCGCCTGGAGGGTTGTATTTT
NA	TRBV19	NA	TRBJ2-7	CASSTADVSYEQYF	TGTGCCAGTAGTACCGCGGACGTATCCTACGAGCAGTACTTC
NA	TRBV27	NA	TRBJ2-7	CASSDESSYEQYF	TGTGCCAGCAGTGACGAGAGCTCCTACGAGCAGTACTTC
NA	TRBV4-1	NA	TRBJ1-5	CASSQDISSLNQPQHF	TGCGCCAGCAGCCAAGATATTTCCAGCCTCAATCAGCCCCAGCATTTT
NA	TRBV11-2	TRBD2	TRBJ2-3	CASSSPREGASTDTQYF	TGTGCCAGCAGCTCTCCGCGGGAGGGAGCCAGCACAGATACGCAGTATTTT
NA	TRBV7-9	NA	TRBJ2-2	CASVLDNTGELFF	TGTGCCAGCGTACTAGACAACACCGGGGAGCTGTTTTTT
NA	TRBV7-9	TRBD2	TRBJ2-1	CASSLSGSVHEQFF	TGTGCCAGCAGCTTAAGCGGGAGTGTGCATGAGCAGTTCTTC
NA	TRBV5-6	NA	TRBJ2-7	CASSLESSYEQYF	TGTGCCAGCAGCTTGGAGAGCTCCTACGAGCAGTACTTC
NA	TRBV7-8	TRBD1	TRBJ2-7	CASSLLSGGSSYEQYF	TGTGCCAGCAGCTTACTCTCAGGGGGTTCCTCCTACGAGCAGTACTTC
NA	TRBV7-2	NA	TRBJ2-3	CASSLELSGNTDTQYF	TGTGCCAGCAGCTTGGAGTTGAGCGGAAACACAGATACGCAGTATTTT
NA	TRBV27	NA	TRBJ2-2	CASSLVDRTNTGELFF	TGTGCCAGCAGTTTAGTGGACCGAACGAACACCGGGGAGCTGTTTTTT
NA	TRBV9	TRBD2	TRBJ2-3	CASNRDGGVTDTQYF	TGTGCCAGCAACCGTGACGGGGGGGTCACAGATACGCAGTATTTT
NA	TRBV6-5	NA	TRBJ2-7	CASSSSGSHEQYF	TGTGCCAGCAGTTCTTCAGGGTCCCACGAGCAGTACTTC
NA	TRBV4-1	TRBD1	TRBJ2-2	CASSKQGVGTGELFF	TGCGCCAGCAGCAAACAGGGGGTAGGCACCGGGGAGCTGTTTTTT
NA	TRBV2	TRBD2	TRBJ2-1	CASSEGLAVLYNEQFF	TGTGCCAGCAGCGAAGGGCTAGCGGTCTTGTACAATGAGCAGTTCTTC
NA	TRBV29-1	TRBD2	TRBJ2-7	CSALLGTSRILHEQYF	TGCAGCGCCCTGTTGGGGACTAGCCGAATTCTCCACGAGCAGTACTTC
NA	TRBV7-9	TRBD1	TRBJ2-7	CASSSPRDSSYEQYF	TGTGCCAGCAGCTCTCCCCGGGACAGCTCCTACGAGCAGTACTTC
NA	TRBV25-1	TRBD2	TRBJ2-3	CASSDHEREAADTQYF	TGTGCCAGCAGTGACCACGAGCGGGAGGCGGCAGATACGCAGTATTTT
NA	TRBV7-9	NA	TRBJ2-7	CASSFRRESGYEQYF	TGTGCCAGCAGCTTTCGCAGGGAGAGCGGCTACGAGCAGTACTTC
NA	TRBV5-4	NA	TRBJ2-7	CASSFIQDSYEQYF	TGTGCCAGCAGCTTTATACAGGATTCCTACGAGCAGTACTTC
NA	TRBV7-9	NA	TRBJ2-1	CASSLPSGGQLAGAEEQFF	TGTGCCAGCAGCTTACCCTCAGGGGGCCAATTAGCGGGAGCCGAGGAGCAGTTCTTC
NA	TRBV19	NA	TRBJ2-1	CASSIGEMERYNEQFF	TGTGCCAGTAGTATAGGGGAAATGGAGAGGTACAATGAGCAGTTCTTC
NA	TRBV6-1	NA	TRBJ2-1	CASSEWAHENNEQFF	TGTGCCAGCAGTGAATGGGCACATGAGAACAATGAGCAGTTCTTC
NA	TRBV18	TRBD1	TRBJ2-7	CASSPGQGAFYEQYF	TGTGCCAGCTCACCGGGACAGGGGGCTTTTTACGAGCAGTACTTC
NA	TRBV9	NA	TRBJ2-1	CASSSPPDNEQFF	TGTGCCAGCAGCTCCCCCCCTGACAATGAGCAGTTCTTC
NA	TRBV7-7	NA	TRBJ2-1	CASSRGGTNEQFF	TGTGCCAGCAGCCGAGGAGGGACCAATGAGCAGTTCTTC
NA	TRBV9	NA	TRBJ2-5	CASSGETQYF	TGTGCCAGCTCCGGTGAGACCCAGTACTTC
NA	TRBV29-1	TRBD2	TRBJ2-7	CSVVGARGVYEQYF	TGCAGCGTTGTTGGGGCCCGGGGGGTCTACGAGCAGTACTTC
NA	TRBV4-3	TRBD2	TRBJ2-3	CASSQALAGGPLPTDTQYF	TGCGCCAGCAGCCAAGCACTAGCGGGAGGCCCCCTCCCCACAGATACGCAGTATTTT
NA	TRBV29-1	NA	TRBJ1-1	CSADPANTEAFF	TGCAGCGCTGATCCGGCGAACACTGAAGCTTTCTTT
NA	TRBV9	TRBD2	TRBJ2-3	CASSGTGTTDTQYF	TGTGCCAGCAGCGGAACCGGGACTACGGATACGCAGTATTTT
NA	TRBV7-9	NA	TRBJ2-7	CASSPPGSDYEQYF	TGTGCCAGCAGCCCCCCGGGAAGCGATTACGAGCAGTACTTC
NA	TRBV5-6	NA	TRBJ2-7	CASSLVQGRSEQYF	TGTGCCAGCAGCTTGGTTCAGGGTCGGTCCGAGCAGTACTTC
NA	TRBV11-2	NA	TRBJ1-1	CASSLEIRGDTEAFF	TGTGCCAGCAGCTTAGAGATCAGGGGCGACACTGAAGCTTTCTTT
once	TRBV6-5	NA	TRBJ2-2	CASSYIPGELFF	TGTGCCAGCAGTTACATTCCCGGGGAGCTGTTTTTT
NA	TRBV27	NA	TRBJ2-3	CASSLGPDTQYF	TGTGCCAGCAGTTTAGGCCCAGATACGCAGTATTTT
NA	TRBV4-2	TRBD1	TRBJ2-1	CASSQRTGDEQFF	TGTGCCAGCAGCCAGAGAACAGGGGATGAGCAGTTCTTC
NA	TRBV7-6	NA	TRBJ2-1	CASSSGVYNEQFF	TGTGCCAGCAGCTCCGGGGTGTACAATGAGCAGTTCTTC
NA	TRBV6-5	TRBD1	TRBJ2-1	CASSYRTGGGEQFF	TGTGCCAGCAGTTACCGGACAGGGGGCGGTGAGCAGTTCTTC
NA	TRBV27	NA	TRBJ1-1	CAAWAGGTNTEAFF	TGTGCCGCGTGGGCAGGCGGGACGAACACTGAAGCTTTCTTT
NA	TRBV5-1	NA	TRBJ1-5	CASSSGHPGAGSNQPQHF	TGCGCCAGCAGTTCGGGACACCCCGGAGCAGGTAGCAATCAGCCCCAGCATTTT
NA	TRBV9	NA	TRBJ2-3	CASSVDVTDTQYF	TGTGCCAGCAGCGTTGACGTCACAGATACGCAGTATTTT
NA	TRBV5-5	NA	TRBJ2-3	CASSLNKGPGFSTDTQYF	TGTGCCAGCAGCTTGAACAAAGGCCCCGGGTTTAGCACAGATACGCAGTATTTT
NA	TRBV29-1	TRBD1	TRBJ2-7	CSVVGQGNRISYEQYF	TGCAGCGTTGTGGGACAGGGGAACCGAATCTCCTACGAGCAGTACTTC
NA	TRBV6-4	TRBD2	TRBJ2-1	CASSVLAGRYNEQFF	TGTGCCAGCAGCGTACTAGCGGGAAGATACAATGAGCAGTTCTTC
NA	TRBV27	NA	TRBJ2-1	CASSPGGGHHNEQFF	TGTGCCAGCAGCCCCGGCGGGGGCCACCACAATGAGCAGTTCTTC